These 32 T cell receptor beta chains were all obtained from the same sample, sequenced in a study of T cell responses to AZD1222 COVID-19 vaccine. Sequencing was performed with immunoSEQ multiplex PCR; in TCRdb, only in-frame clones are kept and a portion is missing. The data contain 77,000 or so clones, roughly 84% of them singletons. This specimen was peripheral blood, taken 28 days after the second AZD1222 dose. The receptors originated from an adult who received the AZD1222 COVID-19 vaccine.

V and J are TRBV7-9 and TRBJ1-1, with D possibly TRBD1 on 6 matching bases. Deletions cut 5 bases from V and 2 bases from J, with 18 bases between. The CDR3 has 16 residues. Germline lookup yields CDR1 SEHNR and CDR2 FQNEAQ (reference sequence). The CDR3 loop reads CASSPDGEDSNTEAFF. In nucleotides, the CDR3 is TGTGCCAGCAGCCCGGACGGGGAGGACAGCAACACTGAAGCTTTCTTT.

The chain joins TRBV19 to TRBJ1-2, with D uncertain. This CDR3 has 12 residues. In germline, CDR1 is LNHDA, CDR2 SQIVND (reference sequence). Trimming shortened V by 3 bases and J by 8 bases, and 10 bases separated the two germline ends. CDR3: CASSIRTRGYTF. CDR3 nucleotides: TGTGCCAGTAGTATCCGGACGCGGGGCTACACCTTC.

V is TRBV20-1 and J is TRBJ2-3; tentative D call: TRBD1 (7 bases). Germline CDR1 is DFQATT and CDR2 is SNEGSKA (reference sequence). The CDR3 runs 14 residues. V lost 3 bases to trimming and J lost 4 bases, with 14 bases between them. CDR3 loop: CSASAGGPPDTQYF. CDR3 nucleotides: TGCAGTGCTAGTGCAGGGGGGCCCCCAGATACGCAGTATTTT.

The genes are TRBV7-9 and TRBJ1-4; D ambiguous. The CDR3 loop spans 17 amino acids. Germline loops: CDR1 SEHNR, CDR2 FQNEAQ (reference sequence). V was clipped by 4 bases and J by 12 bases, with 27 bases between them. The CDR3 spells CASSSPRRGVEGRELFF. The DNA of the CDR3 is TGTGCCAGCAGCTCCCCCCGACGAGGAGTCGAGGGTCGGGAACTGTTTTTT.

V is TRBV3-1 (or the pseudogene TRBV3-2) and J is TRBJ2-3, with D unresolved. The germline V gene encodes CDR1 LGHDT and CDR2 YNNKEL (reference sequence). This CDR3 is 12 amino acids long. V lost 4 bases, J lost 5 bases, and 7 bases lay in between. The CDR3 DNA is TGTGCCAGCAGCCTAAGTCTAGATACGCAGTATTTT. Amino acids: CASSLSLDTQYF.

A few counts support this clone. The chain recombines TRBV19 with TRBJ1-1; 7 nucleotides line up with TRBD1. Germline CDR1 and CDR2: LNHDA and SQIVND (reference sequence). Trimming removed 8 bases from V and 4 bases from J; junction bases left unmatched: 10. The CDR3 has 14 residues. CDR3 loop: CASSLLQGLTEAFF. CDR3 DNA sequence: TGTGCCAGTTCGCTCCTACAGGGGCTCACTGAAGCTTTCTTT.

CDR3 region: CASSEGALLANYGYTF. CDR3 coding DNA: TGTGCCAGCAGTGAGGGAGCCCTCTTAGCTAACTATGGCTACACCTTC. This chain connects TRBV6-1 to TRBJ1-2; D is uncertain. CDR3 length: 16 residues. Germline V gene sequence: CDR1 MNHNS, CDR2 SASEGT. V lost 3 bases and J lost 0, with 14 bases in between.

In this sample, this clone turned up once. V usage is TRBV6-2 or TRBV6-3 and J usage is TRBJ1-1; 7 bases line up with TRBD1. From germline, CDR1 is MNHEY and CDR2 SVGEGT. V lost 4 bases to trimming and J lost 4 bases; unmatched junction nucleotides: 9. This CDR3 has 15 amino acids. CDR3 sequence reads: CASSSRDSWGTEAFF. The CDR3 DNA sequence: TGTGCCAGCAGTTCCCGGGACAGTTGGGGCACTGAAGCTTTCTTT.

V usage is TRBV3-1 (or the pseudogene TRBV3-2) and J usage is TRBJ1-1; D is possibly TRBD1 (5 bases). The germline V and J ends were trimmed by 5 bases and 2 bases, with 12 bases remaining between them. CDR3 size: 14 residues. The V gene's germline CDR1 is LGHDT and CDR2 YNNKEL (reference sequence). The CDR3 protein is CASSDEGSNTEAFF. The CDR3 DNA reads as TGTGCCAGCAGCGACGAGGGGTCAAACACTGAAGCTTTCTTT.

The chain combines TRBV7-3 with TRBJ2-2; tentative D call: TRBD1 (6 bases). The V gene lost 6 bases and the J gene lost 2 bases, with 16 bases spanning the gap. Looked up from germline, CDR1 is SGHTA and CDR2 is FQGTGA. CDR3 length: 16 residues. CDR3 amino acids: CASRRTGTLNTGELFF. Written as DNA, the CDR3 is TGTGCCAGCAGGCGTACCGGGACACTAAACACCGGGGAGCTGTTTTTT.

This chain uses TRBV5-1 with TRBJ2-7; no reliable D call. The CDR3 has 16 residues. CDR1 SGHRS and CDR2 YFSETQ come from the germline V gene. V was trimmed by 0 bases and J by 3 bases, leaving 16 bases between them. The CDR3: CASSLALGTPHYEQYF. The CDR3 DNA follows: TGCGCCAGCAGCTTGGCCTTAGGTACACCCCACTACGAGCAGTACTTC.

This chain joins TRBV19 and TRBJ2-5; TRBD1 is a possible D gene (5 bases). The CDR3 covers 15 residues. The V end lost 3 bases, the J end lost 7 bases, and 18 bases lay between the germline ends. The germline V gene encodes CDR1 LNHDA and CDR2 SQIVND (reference sequence). The CDR3 bases are TGTGCCAGTAGTATTGAAGGACAAGCGTCTAGGACCCAGTACTTC. Its protein is CASSIEGQASRTQYF.

The chain links TRBV2 to TRBJ2-7; 8 nucleotides align to TRBD1. Germline CDR1 and CDR2: SNHLY and FYNNEI. This CDR3 is built from 14 residues. The ends lost 4 bases at V and 5 bases at J; junction bases unmatched: 7. CDR3 nucleotides: TGTGCCAGCAGTGCGTCCTGGACAGGGAACGAGCAGTACTTC. It codes for CASSASWTGNEQYF.

The chain employs TRBV5-1 and TRBJ2-7; D gene unclear. This CDR3 is 13 amino acids long. With 3 bases removed from V and 3 bases from J, the gap between germline ends came to 10 bases. From germline, CDR1 is SGHRS and CDR2 YFSETQ. The CDR3 DNA follows: TGCGCCAGCAGCTCGGACGGGTTCTACGAGCAGTACTTC. Amino acids: CASSSDGFYEQYF.

On this clone itself: Other DNA sequences from this sample encode an identical CDR3 as well. This rearrangement joins TRBV5-1 to TRBJ2-5; D remains unclear. CDR3 size: 11 residues. CDR1 is SGHRS and CDR2 is YFSETQ in the germline V gene. Deletions cut 1 base from V and 5 bases from J, with 3 bases between. The CDR3 DNA sequence: TGCGCCAGCAGCTTGCTCGAGACCCAGTACTTC. Encoded protein: CASSLLETQYF.

V is TRBV19 and J is TRBJ1-6; TRBD1 is a possible D gene (5 bases). V lost 4 bases and J 10 bases, leaving 17 bases between the germline ends. The CDR3 contains 15 residues. Per germline, CDR1 LNHDA and CDR2 SQIVND (reference sequence). Here the CDR3 DNA reads TGTGCCAGTAGTAATGACGTCCAGGGTAACTCACCCCTCCACTTT. This gives the protein CASSNDVQGNSPLHF.

This clone has a single count. The chain couples TRBV5-5 to TRBJ1-2; tentative D call: TRBD1 (5 bases). V lost 4 bases to trimming and J lost 2 bases, with 12 bases between them. This CDR3 contains 14 residues. CDR1 and CDR2 (germline): SGHKS, YYEKEE (reference sequence). CDR3 sequence reads: CASSPGTANYGYTF. The CDR3 DNA is TGTGCCAGCAGCCCAGGGACGGCGAACTATGGCTACACCTTC.

The chain links TRBV6-5 to TRBJ2-7, with 7 bases lining up with TRBD2. The CDR3 covers 12 residues. V lost 5 bases to trimming and J lost 7 bases; unmatched junction nucleotides: 5. The germline gives CDR1 MNHEY, CDR2 SVGAGI. CDR3 protein: CASSQSGDEQYF. The CDR3 DNA sequence: TGTGCCAGCAGTCAGAGCGGGGATGAGCAGTACTTC.

The gene calls are TRBV6-5 and TRBJ1-1; D ambiguous. CDR3 length equals 15 residues. Looked up from germline, CDR1 is MNHEY and CDR2 is SVGAGI. Trimming took off 4 bases at V and 5 bases at J, with 17 bases between the two ends. The CDR3 reads CASSSPGSGKTEAFF. CDR3 nucleotide sequence: TGTGCCAGCAGTTCACCCGGGTCCGGGAAGACTGAAGCTTTCTTT.

The chain links TRBV7-2 to TRBJ1-3, with TRBD1 identical over 8 bases. Germline V gene data show CDR1 as SGHTA and CDR2 as FQGNSA. The junction had 8 bases not matched to a gene; V was cut back by 5 bases and J by 2 bases. The CDR3 extends over 16 amino acids. The CDR3 here is CASSPSGGNAGNTIYF. In DNA form, the CDR3 reads TGTGCCAGCAGCCCATCAGGGGGCAACGCTGGAAACACCATATATTTT.

The chain employs TRBV7-8 and TRBJ1-3; 7 bases line up with TRBD1. The CDR3 extends over 14 amino acids. The J segment lost 7 bases and the V segment lost 5 bases, leaving 8 bases of the junction unmatched. Germline assignment: CDR1 SGHVS and CDR2 FQNEAQ. CDR3 sequence: CASSTLDRENTIYF. CDR3 DNA: TGTGCCAGCAGCACACTCGACAGGGAGAACACCATATATTTT.

This chain connects TRBV5-1 to TRBJ2-7, with TRBD1 matching over 8 bases. Germline V gene lookup returns CDR1 SGHRS and CDR2 YFSETQ. V lost 0 bases, J lost 4 bases, and 3 bases stayed unmatched. The CDR3 has 14 amino acids. The CDR3 DNA is TGCGCCAGCAGCTTGGCAGGGGGCGGATACGAGCAGTACTTC. This translates into CASSLAGGGYEQYF.

The chain joins TRBV10-2 to TRBJ1-1; D ambiguous. The V end was cut by 5 bases, the J end by 3 bases, with 10 bases between. The V gene's germline CDR1 is WSHSY and CDR2 SAAADI. The CDR3 contains 13 residues. The CDR3 reads CASSRVRDTEAFF. CDR3 nucleotide sequence: TGCGCCAGCAGTCGAGTGCGTGACACTGAAGCTTTCTTT.

The chain has TRBV19 and TRBJ1-1; D call uncertain. CDR1 is LNHDA and CDR2 is SQIVND in the germline V gene (reference sequence). The V gene lost 7 bases and the J gene lost 1 base, with 13 bases spanning the gap. The CDR3 has 14 residues. DNA for the CDR3: TGTGCCAGTAATAACGCAGGTTGGAACACTGAAGCTTTCTTT. Translation: CASNNAGWNTEAFF.

This clone was picked up one time. The rearrangement joins TRBV25-1 to TRBJ1-1; D is possibly TRBD1 (6 bases). V dropped 1 base and J dropped 5 bases, with 11 bases sitting between them. Per the germline V gene, CDR1 is MGHDK and CDR2 is SYGVNS. This CDR3 has 14 amino acids. In nucleotides, the CDR3 is TGTGCCAGCAGTGAATCGGGGGGCCGGACTGAAGCTTTCTTT. It yields the protein CASSESGGRTEAFF.

The CDR3 region has the DNA TGTGCCAGCAGCCCAACCGGGACAGGGGGGTTCGAGCAGTACTTC. Its translation is CASSPTGTGGFEQYF. This rearrangement joins TRBV27 to TRBJ2-7, with 11 bases matching TRBD1. Germline values: CDR1 MNHEY, CDR2 SMNVEV (reference sequence). J lost 6 bases, V lost 6 bases, and 10 bases had no gene match. The CDR3 loop spans 15 amino acids.

The chain employs TRBV2 and TRBJ2-7; D gene ambiguous. Per the germline V gene, CDR1 is SNHLY and CDR2 is FYNNEI. This CDR3 contains 12 residues. V lost 4 bases to trimming and J lost 3 bases, with 7 bases between them. Here the CDR3 reads CASSAVGYEQYF. The CDR3 DNA sequence: TGTGCCAGCAGTGCGGTGGGCTACGAGCAGTACTTC.

The rearrangement uses TRBV6-5 and TRBJ1-1, with D tentatively TRBD1 (5 bases). The CDR3 runs to 15 residues. Trimming pared 6 bases from V and 5 bases from J, leaving 19 bases between. Per the germline V gene, CDR1 is MNHEY and CDR2 is SVGAGI. CDR3 bases: TGTGCCAGCAGAGTTACCGGTCCAGGGAAAACTGAAGCTTTCTTT. As protein: CASRVTGPGKTEAFF.

The chain is built from TRBV11-2 and TRBJ1-1; 10 bases are shared with TRBD1. From germline, CDR1 is SGHAT and CDR2 FQNNGV. V lost 4 bases and J lost 7; bases outside the gene matches: 9. This CDR3 has 15 residues. The CDR3 DNA follows: TGTGCCAGCAGCTCGGGGGGACAGGGGATTTATGAAGCTTTCTTT. Translated, it gives CASSSGGQGIYEAFF.

CDR3 in DNA: TGTGCCAGTAGCGCAGGAACAGGGGGCTTCGGCTATGGCTACACCTTC. Translation gives CASSAGTGGFGYGYTF. The chain has TRBV19 and TRBJ1-2; TRBD1 matches 9 bases. The J segment lost 4 bases and the V segment lost 6 bases, leaving 12 bases of the junction unmatched. The CDR3 is 16 residues long. Germline CDR1 reads LNHDA; CDR2 reads SQIVND (reference sequence).

This chain uses TRBV7-2 with TRBJ2-7; 7 bases agree with TRBD2. The junction had 6 bases not matched to a gene; V was cut back by 5 bases and J by 2 bases. The CDR3 is 14 amino acids. Germline CDR1 and CDR2: SGHTA and FQGNSA. CDR3 bases: TGTGCCAGCAGCCCGACTAGCCGTGCCTACGAGCAGTACTTC. The encoded protein is CASSPTSRAYEQYF.

The chain uses TRBV7-3 and TRBJ2-6, with no clear D. The V gene's germline CDR1 is SGHTA and CDR2 FQGTGA. This CDR3 spans 15 amino acids. Trimming removed 5 bases at V and 1 base at J, with 9 bases between. The CDR3 region is CASSTLTSGANVLTF. CDR3 nucleotide sequence: TGTGCCAGCAGCACTTTAACTTCTGGGGCCAACGTCCTGACTTTC. The full variable domain, its missing parts supplied by reference TRBV7-3 and TRBJ2-6, is GAGVSQTPSNKVTEKGKYVELRCDPISGHTALYWYRQSLGQGPEFLIYFQGTGAADDSGLPNDRFFAVRPEGSVSTLKIQRTERGDSAVYLCASSTLTSGANVLTFGAGSRLTVL.